These 7 T cell receptor beta chains came from one sample sequenced in a study of T-cell memory formation after mild COVID-19 (dated by TCRdb to about 2021). The method behind the library was 5' RACE. Reads for this sample came from an Illumina NovaSeq 6000. Through fastp at Q25 and MiXCR, TCRdb rebuilt clones from the public reads, retaining in-frame beta chains. Rows are unified per CDR3 protein, each entry keeping the most common DNA and genes. The sample yields some 270,000 distinct CDR3 sequences; approximately 15% were counted once. About 2% of the sample belongs to the ten largest clones. The sample comprised PBMCs or a T cell subset sorted from them (not recorded which). All receptors come from an adult woman who had mild COVID-19 (a few samples of this study predate the infection). The sample titles of this study are shuffled in the database, so cell type and time point are left out; the donor was told from shared clones.

This clonotype showed up just a few times. V is TRBV7-2 and J is TRBJ1-5, with D tentatively TRBD1 (6 bases). The CDR3 runs 14 residues. Trimming shortened V by 5 bases and J by 2 bases, and 10 bases separated the two germline ends. The germline CDR1 and CDR2 sequences are SGHTA and FQGNSA. The chain's CDR3 is CASSQAGGNQPQHF. CDR3 coding DNA: TGTGCCAGCAGCCAGGCAGGGGGCAATCAGCCCCAGCATTTT.

The chain has TRBV11-2 and TRBJ1-1; no reliable D call. The CDR3 runs to 16 residues. Germline lookup yields CDR1 SGHAT and CDR2 FQNNGV. Trimming took 2 bases from V and 1 from J, leaving 14 bases between them. The CDR3 region is CASSLFGWSRNTEAFF. The DNA of the CDR3 is TGTGCCAGCAGCTTATTTGGGTGGAGCCGGAACACTGAAGCTTTCTTT.

The gene calls are TRBV7-9 and TRBJ2-5; no definite D call. CDR1 and CDR2 from the germline V gene are SEHNR and FQNEAQ (reference sequence). The CDR3 has 13 amino acids. Trimming removed 8 bases at V and 1 base at J, with 11 bases between. CDR3 in amino acids: CASSTVIQETQYF. As DNA, the CDR3 is TGTGCCAGCTCCACAGTAATCCAAGAGACCCAGTACTTC.

The sample holds many counts of this clonotype. The rearrangement uses TRBV6-2 or TRBV6-3 and TRBJ1-2, with TRBD1 matching over 8 bases. CDR3 size: 14 residues. CDR1 and CDR2 from the germline V gene are MNHEY and SVGEGT. Trimming took 4 bases from V and 5 from J; bases not matched to a gene: 6. CDR3 protein: CASSSPGTGYGYTF. CDR3 coding DNA: TGTGCCAGCAGTTCCCCCGGGACAGGATATGGCTACACCTTC.

The chain combines TRBV2 with TRBJ2-7; unclear D gene. V shed 7 bases and J shed 5 bases, with 15 bases lying between them. CDR1 and CDR2 from the germline V gene are SNHLY and FYNNEI. This CDR3 region has 13 residues. This CDR3 reads CASTRVPGDEQYF. The DNA of the CDR3 is TGTGCCAGCACCCGGGTCCCGGGCGACGAGCAGTACTTC.

Many counts were recorded for this clonotype. The chain combines TRBV11-2 with TRBJ2-2, with 8 bases matching TRBD1. The CDR3 runs to 15 residues. The germline V gene has CDR1 SGHAT and CDR2 FQNNGV. V lost 5 bases to trimming and J lost 4 bases; unmatched junction nucleotides: 6. Here the CDR3 reads CASSTGGLITGELFF. Written as DNA, the CDR3 is TGTGCCAGCAGCACAGGGGGGCTCATCACCGGGGAGCTGTTTTTT.

The chain recombines TRBV27 with TRBJ2-2; D may match TRBD1 or TRBD2 (5 bases each). Germline-derived CDR1 and CDR2 are MNHEY and SMNVEV (reference sequence). V was shortened by 6 bases and J by 1 base, with 9 bases between the two germline ends. The CDR3 has 14 residues. CDR3 coding DNA: TGTGCCAGCAGGGGGACGTGGAACACCGGGGAGCTGTTTTTT. It specifies CASRGTWNTGELFF.